This T cell receptor (beta chain) was identified in a study of cytomegalovirus exposure and HLA in healthy donors. Overall study findings and caveats: Later on, an analysis found that several of the most significant clusters appeared to be linked to common viral pathogens, which included parvovirus B19. A later analysis linked a missense variant in DCLRE1C to the trimming of TCR beta V and J genes. In a later analysis, donors in an Asian-associated ancestry cluster reportedly had fewer N-insertions in productive TCRs than the cohort mean.

This PCR relied on a set of 60 Vbeta primers and 13 Jbeta primers. Libraries were prepared by immunoSEQ multiplex PCR; TCRdb keeps only in-frame clonotypes and omits some of them. The table shows about 160,000 clones, with more than 65% occurring only once. This clone was observed a few times. Its antigen is not known. The sample consisted of PBMCs. The TCR comes from a man aged 50 to 60 in good health and CMV-seropositive.

Here the CDR3 reads CASSLDRGGEQYF. CDR3 DNA: TGTGCCAGCAGCTTAGACAGGGGTGGGGAGCAGTACTTC. V gene TRBV13 combines with J gene TRBJ2-7; 7 bases map to TRBD1. The CDR3 consists of 13 residues. The V gene's germline CDR1 is PRHDT and CDR2 FYEKMQ (reference sequence). V lost 1 base and J lost 7; bases outside the gene matches: 4. Based on the CDR3 plus reference TRBV13 and TRBJ2-7, the full variable domain is AAGVIQSPRHLIKEKRETATLKCYPIPRHDTVYWYQQGPGQDPQFLISFYEKMQSDKGSIPDRFSAQQFSDYHSELNMSSLELGDSALYFCASSLDRGGEQYFGPGTRLTVT.